This T cell receptor (beta chain) was sequenced in a study of identical twins. TCRdb called the 5' RACE reads again in MiXCR, with one record for every CDR3 protein. The sample contains 150,000 or so distinct CDR3 sequences, roughly 3.3% of which appear only once. J gave up 7 bases and V 5 bases, and 2 bases lay outside the gene matches. Germline V gene data show CDR1 as KGHDR and CDR2 as SFDVKD. The CDR3 extends over 12 amino acids. This clonotype was seen repeatedly, ten times or more. Healthy Caucasians supplied all donations. The receptor was isolated from a man between 18 and 29 years old in good health. Sequenced input: memory T cells sorted from blood. The rearrangement links TRBV24-1 to TRBJ1-1; 8 nucleotides align to TRBD1. CDR3 nucleotides: TGTGCCACCAGTGGAACAGGGGGTGAAGCTTTCTTT. Residues: CATSGTGGEAFF.